The entry below gives a single T cell receptor beta chain sequence along with its context. The germline gives CDR1 KGHSH, CDR2 LQKENI. There are 14 residues in the CDR3. V lost 3 bases to trimming and J lost 9 bases; unmatched junction nucleotides: 5. These data belong to a study of lymphopenia after photon versus proton radiotherapy. Data came from immunoSEQ multiplex PCR; TCRdb stores just in-frame clones and leaves some out. The sample holds 53,000 or so clones, around 82% seen once. V and J are TRBV18 and TRBJ1-3, with 10 bases matching TRBD1. The sequenced sample was peripheral blood, obtained from a patient treated with photon-based radiotherapy. This TCR was recovered from a man aged 45-60 years with gastric cancer. CDR3 residues: CASSPGQGVPTIYF. CDR3 nucleotide sequence: TGTGCCAGCTCACCCGGACAGGGGGTTCCCACCATATATTTT.